These 29 T cell receptor beta chains were all obtained from the same sample, sequenced in a study of CD8+CD57+ T cells in acquired aplastic anemia. Genomic DNA templated the TCR beta VDJ and CDR3 profiling. A single record per CDR3 protein comes from TCRdb applying MiXCR to the reads. The data show more than 150,000 distinct CDR3 sequences, 40% to 50% seen once. The sample comprised sorted CD4+, CD8+, or CD8+CD57+ T cells (not recorded which) from PBMCs. These receptors came from a human donor in good health.

This clonotype appeared many times. This sequence joins TRBV5-5 and TRBJ1-1, with 7 bases fitting TRBD1. Trimming took 5 bases from V and 1 from J; bases not matched to a gene: 5. Germline values: CDR1 SGHKS, CDR2 YYEKEE (reference sequence). The CDR3 consists of 14 residues. CDR3 sequence (DNA): TGTGCCAGCAGTCTCCGACAGGGGAACACTGAAGCTTTCTTT. Residues: CASSLRQGNTEAFF.

V gene TRBV20-1 combines with J gene TRBJ1-1; D is possibly TRBD1 (5 bases). There are 12 residues in the CDR3. Germline CDR1 is DFQATT and CDR2 is SNEGSKA (reference sequence). V was shortened by 2 bases and J by 8 bases, with 12 bases between the two germline ends. The CDR3 coding sequence is TGCAGTGCTAGATACACAGGAGGGGAAGCTTTCTTT. This gives the protein CSARYTGGEAFF.

As to this clonotype: This may stem from a read error, because a much larger clone lies one nucleotide away. The rearrangement joins TRBV2 to TRBJ2-7, with D perhaps matching TRBD1 (6 bases). The germline gives CDR1 SNHLY, CDR2 FYNNEI. V was shortened by 5 bases and J by 3 bases, with 14 bases between the two germline ends. This CDR3 has 14 amino acids. The chain's CDR3 is CASSSYREVYEQYF. Here the CDR3 DNA reads TGTGCCAGCAGTTCCTACAGGGAAGTCTACGAGCAGTACTTC.

This clonotype appeared many times. This chain uses TRBV11-2 with TRBJ2-7; maybe TRBD1 (5 bases). CDR3 size: 14 residues. The germline V and J ends were trimmed by 6 bases and 2 bases, with 14 bases remaining between them. Germline V gene lookup returns CDR1 SGHAT and CDR2 FQNNGV. The CDR3 DNA sequence: TGTGCCAGCAGTAGGGGCGGAAGTACCTACGAGCAGTACTTC. This sequence encodes CASSRGGSTYEQYF.

This clonotype appeared many times. This chain joins TRBV6-2 or TRBV6-3 and TRBJ2-5, with 7 bases aligning to TRBD2. Germline V gene data show CDR1 as MNHEY and CDR2 as SVGEGT. The CDR3 covers 15 residues. Trimming at V came to 3 bases and at J to 1 base, leaving 5 bases not matched to a gene. The CDR3 DNA reads TGTGCCAGCAGTTATGATGCTAGCGGCCAAGAGACCCAGTACTTC. Its protein is CASSYDASGQETQYF.

The chain links TRBV5-4 to TRBJ2-1; 11 nucleotides line up with TRBD2. The CDR3 spans 15 residues. Trimming cost V 3 bases and J 3 bases; bases outside gene matches: 2. Germline-derived CDR1 and CDR2 are SGHNT and YYREEE (reference sequence). DNA for the CDR3: TGTGCCAGCAGCTACCTAGCGGGGGGCTACAATGAGCAGTTCTTC. Translating gives CASSYLAGGYNEQFF.

Many counts were recorded for this clonotype. The chain couples TRBV19 to TRBJ2-6; 9 bases match TRBD1. The CDR3 runs 18 residues. V dropped 5 bases and J dropped 3; count of bases not matched to a gene: 11. Germline CDR1 LNHDA, CDR2 SQIVND (reference sequence). The CDR3 DNA is TGTGCCAGTAGTCCCCGACAGGGGGAACGGTTTGGGGCCAACGTCCTGACTTTC. Protein: CASSPRQGERFGANVLTF.

As concerns this clonotype: At one boundary the junction diverges from the germline segment, which might be a read error. The chain combines TRBV7-9 with TRBJ2-7, with 9 bases lining up with TRBD1. Germline values: CDR1 SEHNR, CDR2 FQNEAQ (reference sequence). The CDR3 contains 13 residues. CDR3 region: CASSGDRAYEQYF. CDR3 nucleotides: TGCGCCAGCAGTGGGGACAGGGCCTACGAGCAGTACTTC.

For this clonotype: Likely a read error: the CDR3 ends without its conserved phenylalanine or tryptophan. The chain links TRBV20-1 to TRBJ1-2; the match to TRBD1 covers 7 bases. There are 13 residues in the CDR3. Germline-derived CDR1 and CDR2 are DFQATT and SNEGSKA (reference sequence). J gave up 1 base and V 6 bases, and 5 bases lay outside the gene matches. CDR3 sequence (DNA): TGCAGTGCCGCACAGGGGATTAACTATGGCTACACCCTC. It translates to CSAAQGINYGYTL.

The table lists this clonotype with a few counts. J is TRBJ2-5 and V is TRBV7-9; D is unclear. The CDR3 has 12 amino acids. Germline lookup yields CDR1 SEHNR and CDR2 FQNEAQ (reference sequence). Trimming removed 3 bases at V and 1 base at J, with 3 bases between. In nucleotides, the CDR3 is TGTGCCAGCAGCTTCCGCCAAGAGACCCAGTACTTC. It codes for CASSFRQETQYF.

The rearrangement links TRBV25-1 to TRBJ2-1, with 8 bases fitting TRBD2. From germline, CDR1 is MGHDK and CDR2 SYGVNS. V shed 3 bases, J shed 5 bases, and the junction held 12 bases outside the gene matches. The CDR3 loop spans 17 amino acids. This CDR3 reads CASSDPKKRESNNEQFF. The CDR3 bases are TGTGCCAGCAGTGACCCCAAGAAGCGGGAGTCGAACAATGAGCAGTTCTTC.

This clonotype appeared many times. The chain is built from TRBV10-3 and TRBJ2-7; D could derive from TRBD1 or TRBD2 (5 bases each). Germline V CDR1 and CDR2: ENHRY, SYGVKD. V lost 6 bases and J lost 1, with 16 bases in between. There are 15 residues in the CDR3. The CDR3 region has the DNA TGTGCCATCAGAGTTTCCGGGACGGCTTCCTACGAGCAGTACTTC. This gives the protein CAIRVSGTASYEQYF.

The chain is built from TRBV20-1 and TRBJ2-7; 10 bases map to TRBD2. CDR1 is DFQATT, CDR2 SNEGSKA, per germline (reference sequence). The CDR3 is 15 amino acids. V was clipped by 1 base and J by 0 bases; unmatched bases: 3. CDR3: CSARGTSGDSYEQYF. Here the CDR3 DNA reads TGCAGTGCTAGAGGTACTAGCGGGGACTCCTACGAGCAGTACTTC.

V and J are TRBV2 and TRBJ1-4, with D uncertain. CDR1 is SNHLY, CDR2 FYNNEI, per germline. This CDR3 has 15 residues. Trimming stripped 3 bases from V and 12 bases from J, with 20 bases between. In nucleotides, the CDR3 is TGTGCCAGCAGTGATGGCGGGATTGGATGCGAAGAACTGTTTTTT. This sequence encodes CASSDGGIGCEELFF.

The CDR3 region is CSAPGQGELLHTEAFF. Written as DNA, the CDR3 is TGCAGTGCCCCCGGGCAGGGGGAATTACTGCACACTGAAGCTTTCTTT. The rearrangement joins TRBV20-1 to TRBJ1-1, with 7 bases lining up with TRBD1. The CDR3 has 16 residues. V was clipped by 6 bases and J by 3 bases; unmatched bases: 16. Germline loops: CDR1 DFQATT, CDR2 SNEGSKA (reference sequence).

This clonotype has at least ten counts. The V and J genes are TRBV27 and TRBJ2-3; no firm D call. This CDR3 region has 14 residues. Trimming shortened V by 4 bases and J by 4 bases, and 12 bases separated the two germline ends. Germline-derived CDR1 and CDR2 are MNHEY and SMNVEV (reference sequence). CDR3 protein: CASSSGWAADTQYF. The CDR3 DNA is TGTGCCAGCAGTTCAGGCTGGGCGGCAGATACGCAGTATTTT.

The chain is built from TRBV15 and TRBJ1-2; D remains ambiguous. CDR3 size: 14 residues. Germline V gene lookup returns CDR1 LNHNV and CDR2 YYDKDF (reference sequence). Deletions cut 0 bases from V and 8 bases from J, with 13 bases between. CDR3 DNA sequence: TGTGCCACCAGCAGAGATCTCGGTCCTGGGGGCTACACCTTC. This gives the protein CATSRDLGPGGYTF.

The rearrangement joins TRBV5-1 to TRBJ2-7, with 8 bases identical to TRBD1. Germline V lookup: CDR1 SGHRS, CDR2 YFSETQ. The CDR3 length is 15 residues. After removal of 4 bases from V and 3 bases from J, the junction contained 9 bases not matched to a gene. The CDR3 here is CASSRSLGQGYEQYF. CDR3 coding DNA: TGCGCCAGCAGCAGAAGCCTAGGACAGGGCTACGAGCAGTACTTC.

This clonotype has just a few counts. CDR3 nucleotides: TGTGCCAGCAGTCCGAGACTAGCGTTCGGTTACAATGAGCAGTTCTTC. It codes for CASSPRLAFGYNEQFF. This sequence joins TRBV6-1 and TRBJ2-1; 8 nucleotides line up with TRBD2. Trimming at V came to 5 bases and at J to 4 bases, leaving 10 bases not matched to a gene. The CDR3 totals 16 residues. Germline CDR1 reads MNHNS; CDR2 reads SASEGT.

The chain uses TRBV2 and TRBJ1-2; 7 bases align to TRBD1. CDR3 length: 14 amino acids. From germline, CDR1 is SNHLY and CDR2 FYNNEI. The junction had 9 bases not matched to a gene; V was cut back by 5 bases and J by 6 bases. In nucleotides, the CDR3 is TGTGCCAGCAGTCCTATCAGACAGGGAAATGGCTACACCTTC. This encodes CASSPIRQGNGYTF.

At least ten counts were recorded for this clonotype. The rearrangement links TRBV11-2 to TRBJ1-1, with D possibly TRBD1 on 6 matching bases. The CDR3 sequence is 14 residues long. The V end was cut by 5 bases, the J end by 0 bases, with 10 bases between. In germline, CDR1 is SGHAT, CDR2 FQNNGV. The CDR3 DNA reads TGTGCCAGCAGCGTCGACAGGTTGAACACTGAAGCTTTCTTT. Translated, it gives CASSVDRLNTEAFF.

With regard to this clonotype: The CDR3 ends on some other residue instead of the conserved phenylalanine or tryptophan, so this is likely a read error. The chain carries TRBV7-2 and TRBJ2-7; maybe TRBD2 (6 bases). Trimming left V 6 bases short and J 2 bases short, with 17 bases between. CDR3 length: 15 residues. In germline, CDR1 is SGHTA, CDR2 FQGNSA. The CDR3 here is CASRPQMGGAYEQYL. As DNA, the CDR3 is TGTGCCAGCAGGCCCCAGATGGGCGGGGCCTACGAGCAGTACCTC.

A word on this clonotype: A read error may account for a junction end that differs from germline. The chain links TRBV7-4 to TRBJ2-7; D gene uncertain. The germline CDR1 and CDR2 sequences are SGHVT and SQSDAQ. The CDR3 is 15 amino acids. The CDR3 bases are TGCGCCAGCAGCCAAGGCGATAGTCCTTTCTACGAGCAGTACTTC. Its protein is CASSQGDSPFYEQYF.

This clonotype has ten or more counts. The chain recombines TRBV12-3 or TRBV12-4 with TRBJ2-3; 10 bases agree with TRBD2. The CDR3 extends over 14 amino acids. V was pared by 6 bases and J by 6 bases, with 6 bases of the junction left unmatched. The CDR3 protein is CASRPTSGIDTQYF. The CDR3 coding sequence is TGTGCCAGCAGACCCACTAGCGGGATTGATACGCAGTATTTT.

As concerns this clonotype: At one of its ends the junction is not consistent with the germline gene, which may arise from a read error. The J gene is TRBJ2-3, the V gene TRBV20-1; D possibly matches TRBD1 or TRBD2 (5 bases each). The CDR3 is made up of 13 amino acids. Germline loops: CDR1 DFQATT, CDR2 SNEGSKA (reference sequence). The CDR3 protein is CSAAAPSTGTQYF. In DNA form, the CDR3 reads TGCAGTGCTGCCGCCCCTAGCACAGGTACGCAGTATTTT.

This clonotype has just one count. The chain carries TRBV2 and TRBJ2-7; TRBD1 is a possible D gene (6 bases). The DNA end favors TRBJ1-2, so the J call may be wrong. The CDR3 has 12 amino acids. The germline V gene has CDR1 SNHLY and CDR2 FYNNEI. CDR3 amino acids: CASRGDIRGYTF. DNA of the CDR3: TGTGCCAGCAGAGGGGACATCAGGGGCTACACCTTC.

The table lists this clonotype with a few counts. The chain combines TRBV5-1 with TRBJ2-2; 12 bases agree with TRBD2. CDR1 and CDR2 (germline): SGHRS, YFSETQ. There are 16 residues in the CDR3. V dropped 4 bases and J dropped 6; count of bases not matched to a gene: 7. CDR3 DNA sequence: TGCGCCAGCAGCGGAGGACTAGCGGGGTACCCCGGGGAGCTGTTTTTT. Amino acid sequence: CASSGGLAGYPGELFF.

This clonotype was picked up many times. This rearrangement joins TRBV4-3 to TRBJ1-2; weak D call: TRBD1 (5 bases). This CDR3 region has 15 residues. The germline CDR1 and CDR2 sequences are LGHNA and YSLEER. V lost 0 bases, J lost 8 bases, and 16 bases lay in between. CDR3 sequence: CASSQDLGAFGGYTF. The DNA of the CDR3 is TGCGCCAGCAGCCAAGATCTTGGGGCTTTTGGAGGCTACACCTTC.

This clonotype has a count of ten or more. The chain has TRBV19 and TRBJ2-6; D call uncertain. This CDR3 is 17 amino acids long. Germline lookup yields CDR1 LNHDA and CDR2 SQIVND (reference sequence). V was trimmed by 5 bases and J by 2 bases, leaving 16 bases between them. CDR3 bases: TGTGCCAGTAGTCCCGGCAGGCACTCGACTGGGGCCAACGTCCTGACTTTC. This encodes CASSPGRHSTGANVLTF.